This T cell receptor beta chain derives from a study of T cell repertoires in cytomegalovirus infection. Whole-study context: Public TCR beta signatures were indicative of both CMV infection and a matching HLA type. The study, taken as a whole, reports: Within the response measured ex vivo, HLA-C-restricted CMV-specific TCR beta clonotypes were dominant.

MiXCR, run by TCRdb on the reads, gives a single entry per CDR3 protein. This sample has roughly 320,000 distinct CDR3 sequences, with around 10% found just once. At least ten counts were recorded for this clonotype. Its antigen is as yet unknown. The V segment lost 7 bases and the J segment 6 bases; nucleotides outside the gene matches: 6. This CDR3 region has 13 residues. Germline CDR1 is SNHLY and CDR2 is FYNNEI. The TCR was taken from a human donor in good health (CMV status not recorded). Some clones in this sample may be carry-over from other donors' samples. The specimen sequenced was PBMCs. This rearrangement joins TRBV2 to TRBJ1-5, with 7 nucleotides matching TRBD1. The DNA for the CDR3 is TGTGCCAGCACCCCCAGGGGGTTTCAGCCCCAGCATTTT. Its protein is CASTPRGFQPQHF.